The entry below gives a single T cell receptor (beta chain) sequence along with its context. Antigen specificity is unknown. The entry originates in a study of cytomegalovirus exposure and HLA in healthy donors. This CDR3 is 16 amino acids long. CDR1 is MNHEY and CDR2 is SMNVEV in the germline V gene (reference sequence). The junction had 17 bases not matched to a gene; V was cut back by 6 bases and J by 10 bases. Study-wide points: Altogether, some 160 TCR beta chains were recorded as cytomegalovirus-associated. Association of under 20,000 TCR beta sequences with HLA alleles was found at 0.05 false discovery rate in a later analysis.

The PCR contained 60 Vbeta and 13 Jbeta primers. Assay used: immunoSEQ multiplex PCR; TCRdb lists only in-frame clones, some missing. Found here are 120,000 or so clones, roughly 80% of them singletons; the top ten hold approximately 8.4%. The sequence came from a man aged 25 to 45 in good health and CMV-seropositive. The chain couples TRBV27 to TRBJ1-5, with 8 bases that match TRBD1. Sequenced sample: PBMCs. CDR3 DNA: TGTGCCAGCAGCGACCTAGGACAGGGCGCCCATCTTCCCCAGCATTTT. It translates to CASSDLGQGAHLPQHF.